This is a list of T cell receptor beta chains from one sample in a study of blood T cell repertoires in COVID-19. Clones were read by immunoSEQ multiplex PCR, and TCRdb kept only the in-frame ones, dropping some. The table has some 460,000 clones, around 89% seen once. The sequenced material came from peripheral blood. These receptors were collected from a woman in her twenties or thirties with acute or convalescent COVID-19. CDR3s include the opening cysteine and the closing phenylalanine or tryptophan. D genes are given only for firm matches. The listing skips clone size in some rows; elsewhere it reads once, few, many or a size class.

abundance	v_gene	j_gene	d_gene	CDR3aa	CDR3nt
NA	TRBV12-2	TRBJ2-2	NA	CASRPTRPTSNTGELFF	TGTGCAAGTCGTCCGACACGTCCTACATCGAACACCGGGGAGCTGTTTTTT
NA	TRBV27	TRBJ1-1	NA	CASSWGGQMTEAFF	TGTGCCAGCAGTTGGGGGGGCCAGATGACTGAAGCTTTCTTT
NA	TRBV3-1/TRBV3-2	TRBJ1-2	NA	CASSQAQGGNYGYTF	TGTGCCAGCAGCCAAGCACAGGGTGGTAACTATGGCTACACCTTC
NA	TRBV5-1	TRBJ2-7	NA	CASSLGDTAYEQYF	TGCGCCAGCAGCCTAGGGGACACCGCCTACGAGCAGTACTTC
NA	TRBV11-2	TRBJ1-1	NA	CASSSGMNTEAFF	TGTGCCAGCAGCTCGGGAATGAACACTGAAGCTTTCTTT
NA	TRBV14	TRBJ2-1	NA	CASSQPTEGNEQFF	TGTGCCAGCAGCCAACCGACAGAAGGCAATGAGCAGTTCTTC
NA	TRBV5-6	TRBJ1-6	TRBD1	CASSLGRTGGSPLHF	TGTGCCAGCAGCTTGGGTCGGACAGGCGGCTCACCCCTCCACTTT
NA	TRBV7-8	TRBJ1-1	NA	CASSLVVREPPLTEAFF	TGTGCCAGCAGCTTAGTCGTGAGGGAACCGCCGCTCACTGAAGCTTTCTTT
NA	TRBV15	TRBJ2-1	NA	CATSRDRGRYNEQFF	TGTGCCACCAGCAGAGATCGTGGCAGATACAATGAGCAGTTCTTC
NA	TRBV4-1	TRBJ2-1	NA	CASSLRTMSEQFF	TGCGCCAGCAGCCTCCGGACTATGTCTGAGCAGTTCTTC
NA	TRBV6-5	TRBJ1-3	NA	CASDIQGNSGNTIYF	TGTGCCAGCGATATCCAGGGTAACTCTGGAAACACCATATATTTT
once	TRBV7-9	TRBJ1-4	TRBD1	CASRGATGEKLFF	TGTGCCAGCAGGGGGGCGACAGGGGAAAAACTGTTTTTT
NA	TRBV18	TRBJ2-5	TRBD2	CASSPYYSSGQETQYF	TGTGCCAGCTCACCATATTATTCTAGCGGGCAAGAGACCCAGTACTTC
NA	TRBV7-2	TRBJ1-5	NA	CASSSYGEQEHF	TGTGCCAGCAGCTCGTATGGGGAGCAGGAGCATTTT
NA	TRBV21-1	TRBJ1-1	NA	CASSNLPVGRRVAFF	TGTGCCAGCAGCAATTTACCGGTTGGTCGAAGAGTAGCTTTCTTT
NA	TRBV2	TRBJ2-1	TRBD1	CASSLGQGRNEQFF	TGTGCCAGCAGCCTCGGACAGGGTAGGAATGAGCAGTTCTTC
NA	TRBV28	TRBJ1-5	NA	CASSFRLSGDNQPQHF	TGTGCCAGCAGTTTCAGGTTGTCAGGGGACAATCAGCCCCAGCATTTT
NA	TRBV19	TRBJ2-3	NA	CASSRAGHTDTQYF	TGTGCCAGTAGTAGGGCCGGCCACACAGATACGCAGTATTTT
once	TRBV20-1	TRBJ2-5	NA	CSASSGSRETQYF	TGCAGTGCTAGTTCGGGGTCCCGCGAGACCCAGTACTTC
NA	TRBV12-5	TRBJ2-3	NA	CASGLGRLRFTDTQYF	TGTGCTAGTGGTTTAGGGAGACTTCGATTCACAGATACGCAGTATTTT
NA	TRBV7-9	TRBJ2-3	TRBD2	CASSNDIAGGWTQYF	TGTGCCAGCAGCAATGATATAGCGGGGGGGTGGACGCAGTATTTT
once	TRBV5-1	TRBJ2-1	NA	CASTVQGRTYNEQFF	TGCGCCAGCACCGTGCAGGGGAGAACCTACAATGAGCAGTTCTTC
NA	TRBV5-1	TRBJ1-1	TRBD1	CASSLFAGGFVTEAFF	TGCGCCAGCAGCTTGTTCGCAGGGGGTTTTGTCACTGAAGCTTTCTTT
NA	TRBV1	TRBJ2-7	NA	CTSSQEQSGGASYEQYF	TGCACCAGCAGCCAAGAACAGAGCGGGGGGGCCTCCTACGAGCAGTACTTC
NA	TRBV6-1	TRBJ2-7	TRBD1	CASSERSDRAYEQYF	TGTGCCAGCAGTGAACGGTCGGACAGGGCCTACGAGCAGTACTTC
NA	TRBV20-1	TRBJ1-2	NA	CSASRQGYGYTF	TGCAGTGCTAGTCGGCAGGGCTATGGCTACACCTTC
few	TRBV28	TRBJ1-2	NA	CASSIGQHYGYTF	TGTGCCAGCAGTATCGGACAGCACTATGGCTACACCTTC
NA	TRBV19	TRBJ2-6	NA	CASSIGDTSSGANVLTF	TGTGCCAGTAGTATAGGGGACACTTCTTCTGGGGCCAACGTCCTGACTTTC
NA	TRBV18	TRBJ2-7	NA	CASSLSDGTYEQYF	TGTGCCAGCTCACTTTCCGACGGGACCTACGAGCAGTACTTC
NA	TRBV5-1	TRBJ2-5	TRBD1	CASSGTGTGASDALGLQETQYF	TGCGCCAGCAGCGGTACCGGGACAGGGGCTTCGGATGCGCTAGGGCTTCAAGAGACCCAGTACTTC
NA	TRBV5-1	TRBJ1-2	NA	CASSSGTPSGGYTF	TGCGCCAGCAGCTCCGGGACACCCTCCGGCGGCTACACCTTC
NA	TRBV10-3	TRBJ1-1	NA	CAISRGGGDTEAFF	TGTGCCATCAGTAGGGGTGGCGGGGACACTGAAGCTTTCTTT
NA	TRBV28	TRBJ1-5	TRBD1	CASSPGTGLSNQPQHF	TGTGCCAGCAGTCCCGGGACAGGCCTAAGCAATCAGCCCCAGCATTTT
once	TRBV25-1	TRBJ2-6	NA	CASNRDGANVLTF	TGTGCCAGCAACAGAGACGGGGCCAACGTCCTGACTTTC
NA	TRBV7-8	TRBJ2-3	NA	CASSPGTRTDTQYF	TGTGCCAGCAGTCCCGGGACTCGCACAGATACGCAGTATTTT
NA	TRBV7-9	TRBJ2-2	TRBD1	CASSYWDRVPGELFF	TGTGCCAGCAGCTATTGGGACAGGGTGCCCGGGGAGCTGTTTTTT
once	TRBV12-3/TRBV12-4	TRBJ1-6	NA	CASSLNNSPLHF	TGTGCCAGCAGTCTAAATAATTCACCCCTCCACTTT